The 10 T cell receptor beta chains given below trace back to one sample, sequenced in a study of cytomegalovirus exposure and HLA in healthy donors. It was with 60 Vbeta and 13 Jbeta primers that the PCR ran. The repertoire was sequenced with immunoSEQ multiplex PCR; TCRdb's copy has only in-frame clones and lacks some. The profile shows approximately 190,000 clones, 82% of them singletons. Sequenced sample: PBMCs. Every receptor here comes from a young woman in good health and CMV-seronegative.

The chain employs TRBV5-1 and TRBJ2-2; 7 positions agree with TRBD1. V dropped 4 bases and J dropped 1; count of bases not matched to a gene: 7. CDR1 SGHRS and CDR2 YFSETQ come from the germline V gene. The CDR3 covers 16 residues. The CDR3 region is CASSINRGVNTGELFF. The CDR3, as DNA: TGCGCCAGCAGCATCAACAGGGGCGTGAACACCGGGGAGCTGTTTTTT.

This chain links TRBV6-1 with TRBJ2-7; a possible D gene is TRBD1 (6 bases). Germline loops: CDR1 MNHNS, CDR2 SASEGT. Trimming stripped 4 bases from V and 3 bases from J, with 10 bases between. The CDR3 is made up of 13 amino acids. CDR3 DNA: TGTGCCAGCAGTGCCCGGGACAACTACGAGCAGTACTTC. It translates to CASSARDNYEQYF.

The J gene is TRBJ1-2, the V gene TRBV6-1; 8 positions match TRBD1. Per the germline V gene, CDR1 is MNHNS and CDR2 is SASEGT. V lost 6 bases and J lost 5; bases outside the gene matches: 11. The CDR3 has 15 residues. This CDR3 reads CASSMTGDTPYGYTF. CDR3 DNA: TGTGCCAGCAGCATGACAGGGGATACGCCATATGGCTACACCTTC.

In this sample, this clone turned up once. The chain links TRBV11-3 to TRBJ2-2; tentatively, D is TRBD1 (7 bases). The CDR3 is 15 amino acids. With 4 bases removed from V and 2 bases from J, the gap between germline ends came to 11 bases. CDR1 SGHNT and CDR2 YENEEA come from the germline V gene. The CDR3 bases are TGTGCCAGCAGCTCGACAGGGACTAACACCGGGGAGCTGTTTTTT. This sequence encodes CASSSTGTNTGELFF.

The chain couples TRBV10-1 to TRBJ2-1, with D uncertain. Deletions cut 3 bases from V and 9 bases from J, with 9 bases between. Germline assignment: CDR1 WNHNN and CDR2 SYGVQD (reference sequence). The CDR3 covers 12 residues. The CDR3 sequence: CASSDGASEQFF. In nucleotides, the CDR3 is TGCGCCAGCAGTGATGGAGCGTCTGAGCAGTTCTTC.

The chain employs TRBV6-4 and TRBJ2-6, with D hard to call. Germline CDR1 and CDR2: MRHNA and SNTAGT. There are 14 residues in the CDR3. Trimming took 4 bases from V and 4 from J, leaving 8 bases between them. CDR3 in amino acids: CASSVVAGANVLTF. The DNA of the CDR3 is TGTGCCAGCAGTGTTGTGGCAGGGGCCAACGTCCTGACTTTC.

The rearrangement joins TRBV30 to TRBJ2-3, with 13 bases that match TRBD2. Per the germline V gene, CDR1 is GTSNPN and CDR2 is SVGIG (reference sequence). The CDR3 contains 15 residues. The junction had 4 bases not matched to a gene; V was cut back by 5 bases and J by 2 bases. The CDR3, as DNA: TGTGCCTGGGGGACTAGCGGGACGTTCACAGATACGCAGTATTTT. Encoded protein: CAWGTSGTFTDTQYF.

The gene calls are TRBV6-5 and TRBJ2-3, with D tentatively TRBD2 (6 bases). The length of the CDR3 is 16 residues. Looked up from germline, CDR1 is MNHEY and CDR2 is SVGAGI. The V and J ends lost 2 bases and 1 base respectively, with 13 bases between them. The CDR3 protein is CASSYRGGGRTDTQYF. CDR3 coding DNA: TGTGCCAGCAGTTACCGAGGAGGAGGGCGCACAGATACGCAGTATTTT.

V usage is TRBV2 and J usage is TRBJ1-5; no reliable D call. Germline loops: CDR1 SNHLY, CDR2 FYNNEI. The V end was cut by 3 bases, the J end by 5 bases, with 11 bases between. The CDR3 totals 14 residues. DNA of the CDR3: TGTGCCAGCAGTGATCGGTCAGGCCATCAGCCCCAGCATTTT. This translates into CASSDRSGHQPQHF.

The chain recombines TRBV2 with TRBJ2-3, with D perhaps TRBD1 (6 bases). CDR1 is SNHLY, CDR2 FYNNEI, per germline. V dropped 8 bases and J dropped 0 bases, with 18 bases sitting between them. There are 16 residues in the CDR3. CDR3 sequence: CASGSPGTTSTDTQYF. The CDR3 bases are TGTGCCAGCGGGAGCCCCGGGACAACTAGCACAGATACGCAGTATTTT.